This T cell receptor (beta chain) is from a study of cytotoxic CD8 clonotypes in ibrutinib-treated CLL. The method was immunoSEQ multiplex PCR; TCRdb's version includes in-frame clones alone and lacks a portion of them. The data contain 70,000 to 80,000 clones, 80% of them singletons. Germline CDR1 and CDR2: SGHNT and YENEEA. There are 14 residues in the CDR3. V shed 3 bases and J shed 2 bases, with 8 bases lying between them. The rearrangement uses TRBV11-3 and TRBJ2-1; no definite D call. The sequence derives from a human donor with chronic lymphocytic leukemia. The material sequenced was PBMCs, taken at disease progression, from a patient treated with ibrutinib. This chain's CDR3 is CASSFGGPYNEQFF. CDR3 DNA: TGTGCCAGCAGCTTCGGTGGACCCTACAATGAGCAGTTCTTC.